This TCR beta chain was sequenced during a study of shared clonotypes between healthy human individuals. The length of the CDR3 is 14 residues. The trim removed 0 bases at V and 6 bases at J, leaving 2 bases unmatched. Germline V gives CDR1 KGHSH, CDR2 LQKENI. As concerns this clone: Its specificity is not known.

Notes on the study in general: Generally, estimated richness proved larger in naive subsets than it did in memory subsets.

This table comes from immunoSEQ multiplex PCR, and its TCRdb copy is limited to in-frame clones, with some not included. The table includes about 980,000 clones, approximately 80% detected once. The chain joins TRBV18 to TRBJ1-2; TRBD1 matches 9 bases. The source of this sequence is a man aged 18-30 years in good health. The sample consisted of memory CD4+ T cells sorted from blood. Subset reported: CD45RA-negative fraction. CDR3: CASSPPWDRDGYTF. The CDR3 DNA reads as TGTGCCAGCTCACCACCATGGGACAGGGATGGCTACACCTTC.